Sequencing of this TCR beta chain was carried out in a study of T cells in Graves' hyperthyroidism and ophthalmopathy. This clonotype showed up many times. Amplification yielded TCR beta CDR3 regions, with RNA transcripts as the source. The HTBI set primed first-round TCR CDR3 RT-PCR. TCRdb reanalysed the multiplex PCR reads using MiXCR and keeps one entry per CDR3 protein. Here the sample spans around 300,000 distinct CDR3 sequences, around 13% being singletons. Trimming left V 7 bases short and J 3 bases short, with 16 bases between. This CDR3 spans 14 amino acids. Germline-derived CDR1 and CDR2 are MDHEN and SYDVKM.

Material for sequencing was blood. The chain is built from TRBV28 and TRBJ2-7, with D perhaps matching TRBD2 (7 bases). This receptor was taken from a woman aged 25 to 45 with Graves' hyperthyroidism. The CDR3, as DNA: TGTGCCAGCAACCGAGGGGGGGTATACTACGAGCAGTACTTC. As protein: CASNRGGVYYEQYF.